Shown below are 13 T cell receptor beta chains from a single sample sequenced in a study of cytomegalovirus exposure and HLA in healthy donors. Produced via immunoSEQ multiplex PCR; TCRdb's table is partial and in-frame only. The sample lists around 300,000 clones, around 90% occurring once. Sequencing was carried out using PBMCs. These receptors originate from a man aged 25-40 years in good health and CMV-seronegative.

V is TRBV20-1 and J is TRBJ2-1; TRBD1 might be the D (5 bases). CDR1 is DFQATT and CDR2 is SNEGSKA in the germline V gene (reference sequence). V gave up 6 bases and J gave up 12 bases, with 15 bases separating them. The CDR3 has 11 amino acids. This CDR3 is CSALDERGQFF. DNA of the CDR3: TGCAGTGCACTGGACGAAAGGGGGCAGTTCTTC.

V and J are TRBV18 and TRBJ2-7, with D hard to call. V lost 6 bases and J lost 0, with 15 bases in between. Germline CDR1 reads KGHSH; CDR2 reads LQKENI. The CDR3 totals 15 residues. DNA of the CDR3: TGTGCCAGCTCCCCAAACCCGGGTCTCTCCTACGAGCAGTACTTC. Translating gives CASSPNPGLSYEQYF.

The chain carries TRBV7-9 and TRBJ2-3, with TRBD2 matching 11 bases. This CDR3 is built from 17 residues. Per germline, CDR1 SEHNR and CDR2 FQNEAQ (reference sequence). The V gene end was trimmed by 1 base and the J gene end by 2 bases; junction bases not matched to a gene: 5. The CDR3 sequence: CASSLGVSGGATDTQYF. The DNA for the CDR3 is TGTGCCAGCAGCTTAGGGGTTAGCGGGGGGGCCACAGATACGCAGTATTTT.

This chain links TRBV4-3 with TRBJ2-5, with a tentative D call TRBD2 (5 bases). CDR1 and CDR2 from the germline V gene are LGHNA and YSLEER. The CDR3 loop spans 16 amino acids. V lost 0 bases to trimming and J lost 7 bases, with 18 bases between them. CDR3 sequence: CASSQDRGHLDGTQYF. For the CDR3, the DNA is TGCGCCAGCAGCCAAGATCGAGGGCACCTCGACGGGACCCAGTACTTC.

V is TRBV6-1 and J is TRBJ2-7, with a possible D match to TRBD1 (6 bases). In germline, CDR1 is MNHNS, CDR2 SASEGT. Trimming removed 5 bases from V and 2 bases from J, with 13 bases in between. CDR3 length equals 14 residues. CDR3 loop: CASSPRTATYEQYF. DNA for the CDR3: TGTGCCAGCAGTCCCCGGACAGCTACCTACGAGCAGTACTTC.

This clone was observed a single time. V and J are TRBV27 and TRBJ1-1; D unclear. From germline, CDR1 is MNHEY and CDR2 SMNVEV (reference sequence). The CDR3 totals 14 residues. Trimming took 3 bases from V and 4 from J, leaving 12 bases between them. The CDR3 is CASSFHGRVTEAFF. The CDR3 DNA reads as TGTGCCAGCAGTTTTCATGGGAGGGTCACTGAAGCTTTCTTT.

This clone occurred once. The chain joins TRBV4-1 to TRBJ2-3; 10 bases fit TRBD1. The germline V gene encodes CDR1 MGHRA and CDR2 YSYEKL. Unmatched junction bases numbered 7, after V lost 3 bases and J lost 1 base. The CDR3 consists of 17 residues. CDR3: CASSQSTGGRGTDTQYF. The CDR3 DNA sequence: TGCGCCAGCAGCCAGTCGACAGGGGGCCGGGGCACAGATACGCAGTATTTT.

This rearrangement joins TRBV18 to TRBJ2-7; D is possibly TRBD2 (5 bases). The CDR3 spans 16 residues. Per the germline V gene, CDR1 is KGHSH and CDR2 is LQKENI. Trimming stripped 0 bases from V and 3 bases from J, with 15 bases between. The CDR3 loop reads CASSPPSAGASYEQYF. CDR3 DNA sequence: TGTGCCAGCTCACCACCTTCCGCGGGTGCAAGCTACGAGCAGTACTTC.

This clone was recorded many times. The rearrangement joins TRBV19 to TRBJ1-5; 8 bases match TRBD1. The CDR3 length is 13 residues. The V gene's germline CDR1 is LNHDA and CDR2 SQIVND (reference sequence). With V trimmed by 8 bases and J by 3 bases, 3 bases remained unmatched. CDR3 bases: TGTGCCAGTGCGGGACAGGCCAATCAGCCCCAGCATTTT. Encoded protein: CASAGQANQPQHF.

About this clone itself: Additional DNA sequences in this sample encode the identical CDR3. The CDR3 region is CASSPQGSSGNTIYF. DNA of the CDR3: TGTGCCAGCAGCCCACAGGGGAGCTCTGGAAACACCATATATTTT. The rearrangement links TRBV7-9 to TRBJ1-3; TRBD1 aligns across 7 bases. After removal of 5 bases from V and 0 bases from J, the junction contained 4 bases not matched to a gene. The germline V gene has CDR1 SEHNR and CDR2 FQNEAQ (reference sequence). This CDR3 region has 15 residues.

V is TRBV7-9 and J is TRBJ1-1; no reliable D call. V was trimmed by 3 bases and J by 6 bases, leaving 11 bases between them. Germline V gives CDR1 SEHNR, CDR2 FQNEAQ (reference sequence). The CDR3 is 13 amino acids. CDR3 in amino acids: CASSFPAISEAFF. The CDR3 DNA follows: TGTGCCAGCAGCTTCCCCGCGATCTCTGAAGCTTTCTTT.

This clone has just one count. The chain employs TRBV5-1 and TRBJ1-1; a possible D gene is TRBD1 (5 bases). Germline CDR1 reads SGHRS; CDR2 reads YFSETQ. The CDR3 extends over 13 amino acids. The V gene lost 4 bases and the J gene lost 10 bases, with 17 bases spanning the gap. In DNA, the CDR3 is TGCGCCAGCAGCCCTCAGGGAATGCGGGGAGCTTTCTTT. This encodes CASSPQGMRGAFF.

The genes are TRBV19 and TRBJ2-5, with 11 bases identical to TRBD1. CDR3 length: 15 amino acids. With 3 bases clipped from V and 5 bases from J, the junction kept 5 bases outside the gene matches. Per the germline V gene, CDR1 is LNHDA and CDR2 is SQIVND (reference sequence). CDR3 amino acids: CASSIRTGGRETQYF. Here the CDR3 DNA reads TGTGCCAGTAGTATTAGGACAGGGGGCAGGGAGACCCAGTACTTC.